The 17 T cell receptor beta chains below were found in one sample sequenced in a study of T cell repertoires in cytomegalovirus infection. TCRdb used MiXCR to reprocess the reads, holding one entry per CDR3 protein. Here the sample spans hundreds of thousands of distinct CDR3 sequences, roughly a sixth being singletons. The sequencing input was PBMCs. The receptor source for this set is a human donor in good health (CMV status not recorded). Some clones in this sample may be carry-over from other donors' samples.

This clonotype was seen only a few times. The chain couples TRBV28 to TRBJ2-5; 9 bases fit TRBD2. Losses at the gene ends were 6 bases for V and 5 bases for J; bases not matched to a gene: 4. The V gene's germline CDR1 is MDHEN and CDR2 SYDVKM. This CDR3 is 13 amino acids long. The CDR3 spells CASSRTSAETQYF. The CDR3 region has the DNA TGTGCCAGCAGCAGGACTAGCGCGGAGACCCAGTACTTC.

This clonotype was counted only a few times. The chain recombines TRBV6-5 with TRBJ1-4; D unclear. Germline loops: CDR1 MNHEY, CDR2 SVGAGI. The CDR3 loop spans 14 amino acids. With 6 bases removed from V and 0 bases from J, the gap between germline ends came to 8 bases. CDR3 sequence: CASRRAATNEKLFF. The CDR3 DNA follows: TGTGCCAGCAGGAGGGCAGCAACTAATGAAAAACTGTTTTTT.

The chain recombines TRBV29-1 with TRBJ1-2; possible D gene TRBD1, 5 bases. CDR1 and CDR2 from the germline V gene are SQVTM and ANQGSEA. This CDR3 region has 16 residues. V was shortened by 1 base and J by 0 bases, with 15 bases between the two germline ends. The DNA of the CDR3 is TGCAGCGTTGAAGCTTATCGCGGACAAGCTAACTATGGCTACACCTTC. This codes for CSVEAYRGQANYGYTF.

This clonotype was recorded a few times. This chain connects TRBV9 to TRBJ1-3; D might be TRBD1 (5 bases). The V gene's germline CDR1 is SGDLS and CDR2 YYNGEE. Trimming took off 4 bases at V and 0 bases at J, with 17 bases between the two ends. The CDR3 spans 17 residues. In nucleotides, the CDR3 is TGTGCCAGCAGCACTCCCGCCCGGGGCTTCTCTGGAAACACCATATATTTT. It translates to CASSTPARGFSGNTIYF.

This clonotype was counted a single time. The chain couples TRBV18 to TRBJ2-6; 8 bases are shared with TRBD1. Germline V lookup: CDR1 KGHSH, CDR2 LQKENI. V was pared by 3 bases and J by 0 bases, with 7 bases of the junction left unmatched. There are 18 residues in the CDR3. CDR3 coding DNA: TGTGCCAGCTCACCCTGGACAGGGACCCGCTCTGGGGCCAACGTCCTGACTTTC. It yields the protein CASSPWTGTRSGANVLTF.

The chain combines TRBV10-3 with TRBJ2-1, with a possible D match to TRBD1 (6 bases). The CDR3 covers 13 residues. V lost 6 bases and J lost 5, with 11 bases in between. CDR1 and CDR2 (germline): ENHRY, SYGVKD. CDR3 nucleotide sequence: TGTGCCATCAGGGGGACAACCAACAATGAGCAGTTCTTC. This codes for CAIRGTTNNEQFF.

This clonotype was seen more than once but under ten times. The junction and the germline gene differ at one end; a read error may be behind it. This sequence joins TRBV5-1 and TRBJ2-3; D perhaps matches TRBD1 (5 bases). The CDR3 is 15 residues long. Germline CDR1 and CDR2: SGHRS and YFSETQ. CDR3 residues: CASSFQTGRTDTQYF. The DNA for the CDR3 is TGCGCCAGCAGCTTTCAAACAGGTCGCACGGATACGCAGTATTTT.

This clonotype was observed a few times. The chain joins TRBV12-3 or TRBV12-4 to TRBJ1-2; unclear D gene. The CDR3 has 15 residues. V was clipped by 4 bases and J by 0 bases, with 12 bases between them. This CDR3 reads CASSSLREANYGYTF. DNA of the CDR3: TGTGCCAGCAGTTCCTTGAGGGAAGCTAACTATGGCTACACCTTC.

This sequence joins TRBV20-1 and TRBJ2-5; 7 nucleotides match TRBD2. After removal of 6 bases from V and 4 bases from J, the junction contained 20 bases not matched to a gene. This CDR3 is built from 17 residues. Germline V gives CDR1 DFQATT, CDR2 SNEGSKA (reference sequence). This CDR3 is CSAPTLAGAGRGETQYF. In DNA, the CDR3 is TGCAGTGCCCCTACTCTCGCAGGCGCGGGGAGGGGAGAGACCCAGTACTTC.

This clonotype appeared many times. The chain employs TRBV29-1 and TRBJ2-1, with 11 bases identical to TRBD1. With 6 bases clipped from V and 10 bases from J, the junction kept 8 bases outside the gene matches. Germline loops: CDR1 SQVTM, CDR2 ANQGSEA. This CDR3 has 13 amino acids. The CDR3 coding sequence is TGCAGCGTCGCTGGACAGGGGGCGGGGGAGCAGTTCTTC. It specifies CSVAGQGAGEQFF.

This clonotype has a handful of counts. The genes are TRBV5-1 and TRBJ1-2, with TRBD1 matching 8 bases. Germline-derived CDR1 and CDR2 are SGHRS and YFSETQ. V trimming: 4 bases; J trimming: 3 bases; junction bases outside the gene matches: 8. The length of the CDR3 is 15 residues. In nucleotides, the CDR3 is TGCGCCAGCAGCCCCTCGACAGGGGAGTACTATGGCTACACCTTC. Its protein product is CASSPSTGEYYGYTF.

This clonotype appeared many times. The chain couples TRBV7-2 to TRBJ1-2, with D maybe TRBD1 (6 bases). Per germline, CDR1 SGHTA and CDR2 FQGNSA. This CDR3 is 15 amino acids long. The V gene lost 4 bases and the J gene lost 4 bases, with 16 bases spanning the gap. CDR3 DNA sequence: TGTGCCAGCAGCTCTGAGGGGGGAGGGCCCTATGGCTACACCTTC. This encodes CASSSEGGGPYGYTF.

This clonotype has just a few counts. The rearrangement uses TRBV4-1 and TRBJ2-1, with 11 bases aligning to TRBD1. CDR1 is MGHRA, CDR2 YSYEKL, per germline. Trimming cost V 2 bases and J 6 bases; bases outside gene matches: 6. The CDR3 has 16 residues. CDR3 nucleotide sequence: TGCGCCAGCAGCCAACTCCCGGGACAGGGGGGCAATGAGCAGTTCTTC. This gives the protein CASSQLPGQGGNEQFF.

This clonotype is a singleton in its sample. V gene TRBV20-1 combines with J gene TRBJ1-6; unclear D gene. The V gene's germline CDR1 is DFQATT and CDR2 SNEGSKA (reference sequence). V lost 3 bases and J 7 bases, leaving 13 bases between the germline ends. CDR3 length: 14 residues. The CDR3 is CSASYGVGNSPLHF. CDR3 in DNA: TGCAGTGCTAGTTACGGGGTGGGGAATTCACCCCTCCACTTT.

A few counts support this clonotype. The V gene is TRBV27, the J gene TRBJ1-1, with 7 nucleotides matching TRBD1. V lost 5 bases and J lost 4; bases outside the gene matches: 4. This CDR3 contains 13 residues. The germline gives CDR1 MNHEY, CDR2 SMNVEV (reference sequence). This chain's CDR3 is CASSGTGVTEAFF. Here the CDR3 DNA reads TGTGCCAGCAGTGGAACAGGGGTCACTGAAGCTTTCTTT.

CDR3 region: CASSLDGAAPYEQYF. The CDR3 DNA reads as TGTGCCAGCAGCTTAGATGGGGCGGCCCCCTACGAGCAGTACTTC. This chain connects TRBV11-2 to TRBJ2-7; D perhaps matches TRBD1 (5 bases). This CDR3 contains 15 residues. Trimming took off 0 bases at V and 2 bases at J, with 11 bases between the two ends. Germline V gene sequence: CDR1 SGHAT, CDR2 FQNNGV.

This clonotype was detected a few times. This chain connects TRBV2 to TRBJ1-5; a possible D gene is TRBD1 (6 bases). Trimming took off 9 bases at V and 2 bases at J, with 14 bases between the two ends. The V gene's germline CDR1 is SNHLY and CDR2 FYNNEI. The CDR3 loop spans 14 amino acids. For the CDR3, the DNA is TGTGCCAGTCAGGGGAGGTTCGGCAATCAGCCCCAGCATTTT. Translation: CASQGRFGNQPQHF.